These 25 T cell receptor beta chains came from one sample sequenced in a study of blood T cell repertoires in COVID-19. Here immunoSEQ multiplex PCR was the method, and the copy in TCRdb shows in-frame clones only, minus some. The sample holds a few hundred thousand clones, approximately 88% seen once. The sequenced sample was PBMCs or T cells enriched from blood (not recorded which). The receptors shown here come from a woman between 35 and 50 years old with acute COVID-19.

This chain connects TRBV10-3 to TRBJ1-3; 7 nucleotides align to TRBD1. The CDR3 has 16 residues. The V segment lost 4 bases and the J segment 4 bases; nucleotides outside the gene matches: 10. CDR1 and CDR2 (germline): ENHRY, SYGVKD. The CDR3 loop reads CAISVTRDSYGNTIYF. The CDR3 DNA reads TGTGCCATCAGTGTCACTCGGGACAGCTACGGAAACACCATATATTTT.

The chain couples TRBV5-1 to TRBJ2-6, with a possible D match to TRBD2 (5 bases). The V and J ends lost 7 bases and 0 bases respectively, with 17 bases between them. This CDR3 region has 17 residues. The V gene's germline CDR1 is SGHRS and CDR2 YFSETQ. This chain's CDR3 is CASGAGRTDSGANVLTF. DNA for the CDR3: TGCGCCAGCGGTGCTGGACGGACTGACTCTGGGGCCAACGTCCTGACTTTC. The full variable domain, rest sourced from reference TRBV5-1 and TRBJ2-6, is KAGVTQTPRYLIKTRGQQVTLSCSPISGHRSVSWYQQTPGQGLQFLFEYFSETQRNKGNFPGRFSGRQFSNSRSEMNVSTLELGDSALYLCASGAGRTDSGANVLTFGAGSRLTVL.

This chain joins TRBV7-6 and TRBJ2-2; TRBD1 is a possible D gene (6 bases). From germline, CDR1 is SGHVS and CDR2 FNYEAQ. The CDR3 contains 18 residues. Between the trimmed V and J ends, which lost 4 bases and 0 bases, there was a span of 18 bases. In nucleotides, the CDR3 is TGTGCCAGCAGCTCCCCCAACTCGACAGGCGCGAACACCGGGGAGCTGTTTTTT. Translated: CASSSPNSTGANTGELFF.

The chain is built from TRBV4-2 and TRBJ1-6; D possibly corresponds to TRBD1 (5 bases). V was clipped by 5 bases and J by 10 bases, with 12 bases between them. The length of the CDR3 is 13 residues. Per germline, CDR1 LGHNA and CDR2 YNFKEQ. This CDR3 is CASSTRVESPLHF. CDR3 coding DNA: TGTGCCAGCAGCACCAGGGTTGAATCACCCCTCCACTTT.

This chain connects TRBV6-1 to TRBJ2-7; D not resolved. This CDR3 has 13 residues. V was clipped by 1 base and J by 2 bases, with 6 bases between them. The germline CDR1 and CDR2 sequences are MNHNS and SASEGT. The DNA of the CDR3 is TGTGCCAGCAGTGAAGGCGGTGCCTACGAGCAGTACGTC. Translated: CASSEGGAYEQYV.

This chain connects TRBV11-2 to TRBJ2-7; 7 bases agree with TRBD2. CDR1 is SGHAT and CDR2 is FQNNGV in the germline V gene. V shed 3 bases, J shed 4 bases, and the junction held 6 bases outside the gene matches. The CDR3 runs to 14 residues. CDR3 residues: CASSFWMRGYEQYV. The CDR3 DNA is TGTGCCAGCAGCTTTTGGATGCGGGGGTACGAGCAGTACGTC.

The V and J genes are TRBV10-1 and TRBJ1-4, with 7 positions matching TRBD1. Trimming cost V 2 bases and J 7 bases; bases outside gene matches: 4. The CDR3 consists of 14 residues. Germline values: CDR1 WNHNN, CDR2 SYGVQD (reference sequence). The CDR3 spells CASSENGQAEKLFF. The DNA for the CDR3 is TGCGCCAGCAGTGAGAACGGACAGGCTGAAAAACTGTTTTTT.

The chain couples TRBV2 to TRBJ1-6; 9 nucleotides match TRBD1. Germline V gene data show CDR1 as SNHLY and CDR2 as FYNNEI. The junction had 6 bases not matched to a gene; V was cut back by 5 bases and J by 10 bases. The CDR3 loop spans 14 amino acids. The CDR3 DNA is TGTGCCAGCAGTCCGGGACAGGGTATATCACCCCTCCACTTT. This sequence encodes CASSPGQGISPLHF.

The genes are TRBV27 and TRBJ1-4; no clear D gene. V lost 5 bases and J lost 0, with 16 bases in between. CDR1 and CDR2 (germline): MNHEY, SMNVEV (reference sequence). This CDR3 has 17 residues. The CDR3 DNA is TGTGCCAGCAGTCCTGACCGCCGACAAGCAACTAATGAAAAACTGTTTTTT. It encodes CASSPDRRQATNEKLFF.

J is TRBJ1-5 and V is TRBV19; 9 bases match TRBD1. V shed 3 bases, J shed 4 bases, and the junction held 7 bases outside the gene matches. Germline V gene lookup returns CDR1 LNHDA and CDR2 SQIVND (reference sequence). The CDR3 loop spans 16 amino acids. The CDR3 DNA follows: TGTGCCAGTAGTATTACAGGGGGCGCGGGGAATCAGCCCCAGCATTTT. It codes for CASSITGGAGNQPQHF.

The chain couples TRBV12-3 or TRBV12-4 to TRBJ1-2, with TRBD1 identical over 7 bases. CDR3 length: 12 residues. J lost 7 bases, V lost 8 bases, and 7 bases had no gene match. In DNA form, the CDR3 reads TGTGCCAGCGGGGACAGTCTATTTGGCTACACCTTC. It specifies CASGDSLFGYTF.

Details on this clone: This same CDR3 is encoded by further DNA sequences in the sample. The chain carries TRBV30 and TRBJ1-5; no firm D call. Germline assignment: CDR1 GTSNPN and CDR2 SVGIG (reference sequence). The CDR3 consists of 14 residues. V lost 3 bases and J 0 bases, leaving 9 bases between the germline ends. In nucleotides, the CDR3 is TGTGCCTGGAGCGGTGGAGGTAGCAATCAGCCCCAGCATTTT. It encodes CAWSGGGSNQPQHF.

This chain connects TRBV5-1 to TRBJ1-1, with 7 nucleotides matching TRBD1. Germline-derived CDR1 and CDR2 are SGHRS and YFSETQ. V shed 5 bases and J 2 bases; nucleotides not matched to a gene: 6. CDR3 length: 14 residues. CDR3 DNA: TGCGCCAGCAGTCAGAGGACAGGCAACACTGAAGCTTTCTTT. Protein product: CASSQRTGNTEAFF.

The chain carries TRBV4-3 and TRBJ2-1; 10 nucleotides agree with TRBD2. Per the germline V gene, CDR1 is LGHNA and CDR2 is YSLEER. This CDR3 contains 18 residues. V dropped 0 bases and J dropped 5; count of bases not matched to a gene: 10. CDR3 residues: CASSQETPSGSEDNEQFF. For the CDR3, the DNA is TGCGCCAGCAGCCAAGAGACGCCTAGCGGGAGTGAAGACAATGAGCAGTTCTTC.

This chain uses TRBV29-1 with TRBJ1-2; D is perhaps TRBD1 (6 bases). The CDR3 totals 11 residues. V dropped 3 bases and J dropped 14 bases, with 16 bases sitting between them. Germline assignment: CDR1 SQVTM and CDR2 ANQGSEA. This CDR3 reads CSVDGAGAKTF. As DNA, the CDR3 is TGCAGCGTTGACGGTGCGGGGGCGAAAACCTTC. The complete variable domain, with remaining parts taken from reference TRBV29-1 and TRBJ1-2, reads SAVISQKPSRDICQRGTSLTIQCQVDSQVTMMFWYRQQPGQSLTLIATANQGSEATYESGFVIDKFPISRPNLTFSTLTVSNMSPEDSSIYLCSVDGAGAKTFGSGTRLTVV.

CDR3 DNA: TGTGCCAGCTCACCACCGGGACAGGGGTTAGATACGCAGTATTTT. Translation: CASSPPGQGLDTQYF. The rearrangement uses TRBV18 and TRBJ2-3, with 10 bases matching TRBD1. The V segment lost 0 bases and the J segment 5 bases; nucleotides outside the gene matches: 2. The CDR3 sequence is 15 residues long. Per the germline V gene, CDR1 is KGHSH and CDR2 is LQKENI.

V usage is TRBV7-9 and J usage is TRBJ2-1; D uncertain. The germline gives CDR1 SEHNR, CDR2 FQNEAQ (reference sequence). This CDR3 region has 15 residues. The V end was cut by 2 bases, the J end by 0 bases, with 8 bases between. The CDR3 loop reads CASSLRLGSYNEQFF. The CDR3 coding sequence is TGTGCCAGCAGCTTAAGACTCGGCTCCTACAATGAGCAGTTCTTC.

This chain links TRBV27 with TRBJ1-2; 7 nucleotides align to TRBD1. Germline loops: CDR1 MNHEY, CDR2 SMNVEV (reference sequence). Trimming took 4 bases from V and 0 from J; bases not matched to a gene: 2. CDR3 size: 14 residues. DNA of the CDR3: TGTGCCAGCAGTTCAACAGGGGCTAACTATGGCTACACCTTC. Amino acids: CASSSTGANYGYTF.

The V gene is TRBV5-1, the J gene TRBJ1-4, with D possibly matching TRBD1 (5 bases). The CDR3 is 15 amino acids. V was trimmed by 3 bases and J by 7 bases, leaving 16 bases between them. Germline V gives CDR1 SGHRS, CDR2 YFSETQ. The CDR3 sequence is CASSSPGLGSEKLFF. In nucleotides, the CDR3 is TGCGCCAGCAGCTCCCCGGGACTTGGGAGTGAAAAACTGTTTTTT.

V usage is TRBV16 and J usage is TRBJ1-1; a possible D gene is TRBD1 (6 bases). The V gene's germline CDR1 is KGHSY and CDR2 FQNENV. V was cut by 6 bases and J by 0 bases, with 11 bases left in between. This CDR3 contains 14 residues. The CDR3 sequence: CASRHRAMNTEAFF. CDR3 nucleotide sequence: TGTGCCAGCAGACACAGGGCAATGAACACTGAAGCTTTCTTT.

This clone has a single count. The chain combines TRBV19 with TRBJ1-2; 7 nucleotides match TRBD1. CDR1 is LNHDA and CDR2 is SQIVND in the germline V gene (reference sequence). This CDR3 spans 12 amino acids. With V trimmed by 6 bases and J by 8 bases, 6 bases remained unmatched. CDR3 amino acids: CASRRQGTGYTF. CDR3 DNA: TGTGCCAGTAGGCGACAGGGTACCGGCTACACCTTC.

The chain employs TRBV7-8 and TRBJ2-2; tentative D call: TRBD2 (6 bases). From germline, CDR1 is SGHVS and CDR2 FQNEAQ. The CDR3 loop spans 18 amino acids. V was shortened by 3 bases and J by 6 bases, with 23 bases between the two germline ends. CDR3 in DNA: TGTGCCAGCAGCTTGCGGCCTAGCGCCCTACTGGGCTCCGGGGAGCTGTTTTTT. It specifies CASSLRPSALLGSGELFF.

Of note for this clone: Germline is not matched at one junction end, which may reflect a read error. V and J are TRBV6-5 and TRBJ1-2, with a weak D call TRBD1 (6 bases). The CDR3 consists of 11 residues. The germline V gene has CDR1 MNHEY and CDR2 SVGAGI. The CDR3 coding sequence is TGTGCCAGCAGTTACCTGGACAGACCTTCCTTC. Translating gives CASSYLDRPSF.

The chain links TRBV5-6 to TRBJ1-1; D is ambiguous. The CDR3 contains 12 residues. V was cut by 5 bases and J by 3 bases, with 8 bases left in between. CDR1 and CDR2 (germline): SGHDT, YYEEEE. CDR3 nucleotide sequence: TGTGCCAGCAGTTTGAGAGACACTGAAGCTTTCTTT. Amino acids: CASSLRDTEAFF. Using reference TRBV5-6 and TRBJ1-1 for the parts outside the CDR3, the full variable domain is DAGVTQSPTHLIKTRGQQVTLRCSPKSGHDTVSWYQQALGQGPQFIFQYYEEEERQRGNFPDRFSGHQFPNYSSELNVNALLLGDSALYLCASSLRDTEAFFGQGTRLTVV.

The chain employs TRBV5-1 and TRBJ1-2; 8 bases agree with TRBD1. V lost 2 bases, J lost 5 bases, and 2 bases stayed unmatched. This CDR3 has 13 amino acids. Germline V CDR1 and CDR2: SGHRS, YFSETQ. The CDR3 reads CASSFDRGYGYTF. CDR3 nucleotide sequence: TGCGCCAGCAGCTTCGACAGGGGATATGGCTACACCTTC.